The 11 T cell receptor beta chains below come from one sample, sequenced in a study of T cell responses to AZD1222 COVID-19 vaccine. TCRdb's table, derived via immunoSEQ multiplex PCR, lists solely in-frame clones and lacks some. The table records 27,000 or so clones, 92% of them present only once. Here the sequenced sample was peripheral blood, taken 28 days after the second AZD1222 dose. The receptors come from an adult who received the AZD1222 COVID-19 vaccine.

This chain connects TRBV6-4 to TRBJ2-2, with a possible D match to TRBD2 (5 bases). Germline V CDR1 and CDR2: MRHNA, SNTAGT. V lost 6 bases, J lost 0 bases, and 5 bases lay in between. The CDR3 covers 13 residues. The CDR3 here is CASSGTNTGELFF. The CDR3 region has the DNA TGTGCCAGCAGCGGGACGAACACCGGGGAGCTGTTTTTT.

As DNA, the CDR3 is TGCGCCAGCAGCCAAGGGGTAGGGCCGGGCGAAAAACTGTTTTTT. Amino acids: CASSQGVGPGEKLFF. This sequence joins TRBV4-1 and TRBJ1-4; D call uncertain. Per the germline V gene, CDR1 is MGHRA and CDR2 is YSYEKL. CDR3 length: 15 residues. Trimming took off 1 base at V and 8 bases at J, with 14 bases between the two ends.

V is TRBV21-1 and J is TRBJ1-3. TRBV21-1 has pseudogene status. CDR3 length: 17 amino acids. The CDR3: CATPGPGRLLSGNTIYF. The CDR3 DNA reads TGTGCCACCCCGGGGCCCGGACGCCTTCTCTCTGGAAACACCATATATTTT.

The CDR3 DNA reads TGTGCCAGCAGTTCGGGCGGGAGCTCCTACGAGCAGTACTTC. Translating gives CASSSGGSSYEQYF. The chain links TRBV28 to TRBJ2-7; 7 bases match TRBD2. The V segment lost 4 bases and the J segment 0 bases; nucleotides outside the gene matches: 3. The length of the CDR3 is 14 residues. Germline values: CDR1 MDHEN, CDR2 SYDVKM. The complete variable domain, with remaining parts taken from reference TRBV28 and TRBJ2-7, reads DVKVTQSSRYLVKRTGEKVFLECVQDMDHENMFWYRQDPGLGLRLIYFSYDVKMKEKGDIPEGYSVSREKKERFSLILESASTNQTSMYLCASSSGGSSYEQYFGPGTRLTVT.

V and J are TRBV3-1 (or the pseudogene TRBV3-2) and TRBJ1-2; maybe TRBD1 (5 bases). CDR3 length: 13 amino acids. Germline V gene data show CDR1 as LGHDT and CDR2 as YNNKEL (reference sequence). Between the trimmed V and J ends, which lost 4 bases and 3 bases, there was a span of 9 bases. CDR3 region: CASSRGMYYGYTF. The CDR3 DNA reads as TGTGCCAGCAGCCGGGGGATGTACTATGGCTACACCTTC.

The V gene is TRBV4-3, the J gene TRBJ1-3; TRBD1 aligns across 7 bases. Germline V CDR1 and CDR2: LGHNA, YSLEER. The CDR3 is 16 amino acids. Trimming removed 1 base from V and 4 bases from J; junction bases left unmatched: 7. This chain's CDR3 is CASSQGKGAGGNTIYF. In DNA form, the CDR3 reads TGCGCCAGCAGCCAAGGGAAGGGGGCGGGAGGAAACACCATATATTTT.

The gene calls are TRBV6-6 and TRBJ1-4; 9 bases agree with TRBD1. The germline V gene has CDR1 MNHNY and CDR2 SVGAGI (reference sequence). This CDR3 has 15 amino acids. Unmatched junction bases numbered 5, after V lost 2 bases and J lost 7 bases. The CDR3 sequence is CASSYPQGAGEKLFF. Written as DNA, the CDR3 is TGTGCCAGCAGTTACCCACAGGGGGCGGGTGAAAAACTGTTTTTT.

The chain carries TRBV3-1 (or the pseudogene TRBV3-2) and TRBJ2-3; tentatively, D is TRBD1 (5 bases). CDR1 LGHDT and CDR2 YNNKEL come from the germline V gene (reference sequence). V lost 3 bases and J lost 1, with 11 bases in between. The CDR3 extends over 15 amino acids. The CDR3 bases are TGTGCCAGCAGCCACCAAGGGGCGGGCACAGATACGCAGTATTTT. It codes for CASSHQGAGTDTQYF.

The V gene is TRBV7-9, the J gene TRBJ2-5, with 7 bases lining up with TRBD1. Germline V lookup: CDR1 SEHNR, CDR2 FQNEAQ (reference sequence). The length of the CDR3 is 15 residues. Unmatched junction bases numbered 10, after V lost 7 bases and J lost 2 bases. The CDR3 coding sequence is TGTGCCAGCACCACGGGACAGACAAAACAAGAGACCCAGTACTTC. Amino acids: CASTTGQTKQETQYF.

V usage is TRBV18 and J usage is TRBJ1-2, with D perhaps TRBD1 (5 bases). Germline CDR1 is KGHSH and CDR2 is LQKENI. V lost 3 bases and J lost 8, with 13 bases in between. This CDR3 region has 13 residues. The CDR3 coding sequence is TGTGCCAGCTCACCTCAGCCCAGGGAAGGCTACACCTTC. Protein product: CASSPQPREGYTF.

V is TRBV4-1 and J is TRBJ1-1; no definite D call. The germline gives CDR1 MGHRA, CDR2 YSYEKL. There are 12 residues in the CDR3. Trimming removed 1 base at V and 6 bases at J, with 6 bases between. The CDR3 reads CASSQVAAEAFF. In DNA, the CDR3 is TGCGCCAGCAGCCAAGTTGCGGCTGAAGCTTTCTTT.